Below are 15 T cell receptor beta chains sequenced from a single sample in a study of blood T cell repertoires in COVID-19. Sequenced by immunoSEQ multiplex PCR; TCRdb stores in-frame clones only, minus some. Counted here are 400,000 or so clones, 80% to 90% occurring once; the ten biggest clones make up 1% to 1.3%. The sequenced sample consisted of PBMCs or T cells enriched from blood (not recorded which). All receptors come from a man between 25 and 39 years old who had recovered from COVID-19.

This rearrangement joins TRBV12-3 or TRBV12-4 to TRBJ1-2; TRBD1 is a possible D gene (5 bases). V gave up 6 bases and J gave up 0 bases, with 8 bases separating them. The length of the CDR3 is 13 residues. DNA of the CDR3: TGTGCCAGCAGCACGGGGGCTAACTATGGCTACACCTTC. It is translated as CASSTGANYGYTF.

The chain carries TRBV10-3 and TRBJ1-1; TRBD1 agrees at 8 bases. Germline-derived CDR1 and CDR2 are ENHRY and SYGVKD. This CDR3 has 14 residues. J was trimmed by 3 bases and V by 7 bases; bases with no gene match: 7. The CDR3 nucleotides read TGTGCCATCATCCGAGGACAGGGAGACACTGAAGCTTTCTTT. This codes for CAIIRGQGDTEAFF.

In this sample, this clone turned up a few times. The chain combines TRBV19 with TRBJ1-5; the match to TRBD1 covers 8 bases. Trimming took 5 bases from V and 7 from J; bases not matched to a gene: 7. Germline V gene sequence: CDR1 LNHDA, CDR2 SQIVND (reference sequence). The CDR3 is made up of 14 amino acids. CDR3 bases: TGTGCCAGTAGTGGACAGGGAGGATTCCAGCCCCAGCATTTT. Residues: CASSGQGGFQPQHF.

The chain carries TRBV5-6 and TRBJ2-3; TRBD2 might be the D (6 bases). V was cut by 4 bases and J by 6 bases, with 12 bases left in between. CDR3 length equals 13 residues. Germline V gene sequence: CDR1 SGHDT, CDR2 YYEEEE. The CDR3 is CASSVLGGDTQYF. The DNA for the CDR3 is TGTGCCAGCAGCGTACTTGGGGGGGATACGCAGTATTTT.

J is TRBJ2-3 and V is TRBV5-1; tentatively, D is TRBD2 (6 bases). The CDR3 runs 14 residues. The V gene lost 3 bases and the J gene lost 0 bases, with 8 bases spanning the gap. Germline loops: CDR1 SGHRS, CDR2 YFSETQ. The CDR3, as DNA: TGCGCCAGCAGCTACGGAGGGAGCACAGATACGCAGTATTTT. This encodes CASSYGGSTDTQYF.

This chain connects TRBV7-9 to TRBJ2-5, with D tentatively TRBD2 (6 bases). Trimming removed 1 base at V and 5 bases at J, with 11 bases between. Germline assignment: CDR1 SEHNR and CDR2 FQNEAQ (reference sequence). This CDR3 comprises 14 residues. The CDR3 loop is CASSLEREVETQYF. The CDR3 bases are TGTGCCAGCAGCTTAGAAAGGGAGGTGGAGACCCAGTACTTC.

The sample holds one count of this clone. J is TRBJ2-5 and V is TRBV5-1; possible D gene TRBD1, 6 bases. V gave up 0 bases and J gave up 0 bases, with 12 bases separating them. This CDR3 contains 16 residues. Germline CDR1 and CDR2: SGHRS and YFSETQ. In DNA, the CDR3 is TGCGCCAGCAGCTTGGGGCAGGGGCAACACCAAGAGACCCAGTACTTC. Its protein is CASSLGQGQHQETQYF.

The V and J genes are TRBV7-2 and TRBJ2-7; the D gene is possibly TRBD2 (6 bases). Looked up from germline, CDR1 is SGHTA and CDR2 is FQGNSA. The CDR3 has 17 amino acids. V lost 5 bases to trimming and J lost 1 base, with 21 bases between them. The CDR3 DNA reads as TGTGCCAGCAGCACCGGGGGAGCTGTGCAGGGATCCTACGAGCAGTACTTC. This codes for CASSTGGAVQGSYEQYF.

The chain employs TRBV6-6 and TRBJ2-1; the match to TRBD2 covers 9 bases. This CDR3 comprises 15 residues. V was pared by 5 bases and J by 6 bases, with 8 bases of the junction left unmatched. Germline loops: CDR1 MNHNY, CDR2 SVGAGI (reference sequence). The CDR3 loop is CASSIAGVSFNEQFF. In DNA form, the CDR3 reads TGTGCCAGCAGTATAGCGGGAGTCAGTTTCAATGAGCAGTTCTTC.

The chain joins TRBV5-4 to TRBJ2-1; TRBD2 matches 9 bases. The CDR3 spans 16 residues. Germline values: CDR1 SGHNT, CDR2 YYREEE (reference sequence). The junction had 6 bases not matched to a gene; V was cut back by 0 bases and J by 5 bases. In nucleotides, the CDR3 is TGTGCCAGCAGCTTGGATAGCGGGAGTTGGGACAATGAGCAGTTCTTC. Protein sequence: CASSLDSGSWDNEQFF.

CDR3 in amino acids: CSVDERRSAVRETQYF. The CDR3 DNA reads as TGCAGCGTTGACGAGAGGAGGAGCGCTGTCCGAGAGACCCAGTACTTC. J is TRBJ2-5 and V is TRBV29-1, with D possibly TRBD2 on 5 matching bases. Trimming stripped 3 bases from V and 4 bases from J, with 21 bases between. The CDR3 has 16 residues. Per the germline V gene, CDR1 is SQVTM and CDR2 is ANQGSEA. Looking up the rest from reference TRBV29-1 and TRBJ2-5 gives the full variable domain: SAVISQKPSRDICQRGTSLTIQCQVDSQVTMMFWYRQQPGQSLTLIATANQGSEATYESGFVIDKFPISRPNLTFSTLTVSNMSPEDSSIYLCSVDERRSAVRETQYFGPGTRLLVL.

The chain recombines TRBV12-3 or TRBV12-4 with TRBJ1-1; tentatively, D is TRBD1 (6 bases). Trimming pared 3 bases from V and 4 bases from J, leaving 9 bases between. The length of the CDR3 is 13 residues. The CDR3 DNA follows: TGTGCCAGCAGTTTTTACAGGGCCACTGAAGCTTTCTTT. It yields the protein CASSFYRATEAFF.

The chain is built from TRBV9 and TRBJ2-1; 11 positions match TRBD2. With 2 bases clipped from V and 5 bases from J, the junction kept 12 bases outside the gene matches. Germline values: CDR1 SGDLS, CDR2 YYNGEE. This CDR3 spans 18 amino acids. The CDR3 sequence: CASSVFYGSGRVNNEQFF. The CDR3 DNA sequence: TGTGCCAGCAGCGTGTTCTATGGTAGCGGGAGGGTTAACAATGAGCAGTTCTTC.

This clone was seen a few times. V usage is TRBV18 and J usage is TRBJ2-3; no definite D call. V lost 3 bases, J lost 3 bases, and 10 bases lay in between. This CDR3 has 14 amino acids. Germline lookup yields CDR1 KGHSH and CDR2 LQKENI. For the CDR3, the DNA is TGTGCCAGCTCACCGGGCATAACAACAGATACGCAGTATTTT. Its protein product is CASSPGITTDTQYF.

This rearrangement joins TRBV28 to TRBJ2-5; TRBD2 matches at 12 bases. J lost 0 bases, V lost 6 bases, and 2 bases had no gene match. Germline assignment: CDR1 MDHEN and CDR2 SYDVKM. The length of the CDR3 is 15 residues. The CDR3: CASRGLAGHQETQYF. The CDR3 nucleotides are TGTGCCAGCAGGGGACTAGCGGGCCACCAAGAGACCCAGTACTTC.